One sample yielded the 20 T cell receptor beta chains listed below, sequenced in a study of T cells after posttransplantation cyclophosphamide (dated by TCRdb to 2016 to 2017). Libraries were made using the immunoSEQ multiplex PCR assay. The table comes from immuneACCESS by way of TCRdb, which keeps in-frame sequences with V and J called. Part of the clones is missing from these tables; in studies checked, under half for an unresolved V gene and the rest for unknown reasons. The sample records roughly 40,000 clones, none occurring a single time. Together, the top ten hold about 4.2% of the sample. Sequencing was done on a sample of PBMCs. Receptors originate from a woman in her forties or fifties in good health and a related stem cell transplant donor.

This clone was detected ten times or more. The V and J genes are TRBV27 and TRBJ2-1; 7 bases map to TRBD2. Looked up from germline, CDR1 is MNHEY and CDR2 is SMNVEV (reference sequence). CDR3 length: 14 amino acids. V lost 4 bases to trimming and J lost 3 bases; unmatched junction nucleotides: 3. In DNA form, the CDR3 reads TGTGCCAGCAGTTCCTCGGGGGGCTACAATGAGCAGTTCTTC. It encodes CASSSSGGYNEQFF.

This clone has at least ten counts. The chain uses TRBV19 and TRBJ2-7; weak D call: TRBD1 (5 bases). Germline V CDR1 and CDR2: LNHDA, SQIVND (reference sequence). The V gene lost 2 bases and the J gene lost 2 bases, with 10 bases spanning the gap. This CDR3 has 14 amino acids. The CDR3 DNA reads TGTGCCAGTAGTATATATCAGGGTCCCTACGAGCAGTACTTC. It is translated as CASSIYQGPYEQYF.

This clone was recorded at least ten times. The chain joins TRBV7-5 to TRBJ2-7; the table's TRBD1 call for D was not verified on the DNA. TRBV7-5 is shown as a pseudogene. This CDR3 has 17 amino acids. CDR3 region: CARSSQPGQGKYEWQYF. The CDR3 nucleotides are TGTGCCAGAAGCTCTCAACCGGGACAGGGGAAGTACGAGTGGCAGTACTTC.

This clone was detected ten times or more. This sequence joins TRBV6-5 and TRBJ1-5; possibly TRBD1 for D (5 bases). Trimming removed 6 bases from V and 4 bases from J, with 16 bases in between. Germline V lookup: CDR1 MNHEY, CDR2 SVGAGI. There are 15 residues in the CDR3. The CDR3: CASSLGTGLNQPQHF. In nucleotides, the CDR3 is TGTGCCAGCAGCCTCGGGACGGGACTTAATCAGCCCCAGCATTTT.

This clone was seen many times. The V gene is TRBV5-4, the J gene TRBJ1-2; 10 nucleotides line up with TRBD1. CDR1 and CDR2 from the germline V gene are SGHNT and YYREEE (reference sequence). Trimming at V came to 3 bases and at J to 7 bases, leaving 0 bases not matched to a gene. The CDR3 is 12 residues long. This chain's CDR3 is CASSWDRGGYTF. CDR3 DNA sequence: TGTGCCAGCAGCTGGGACAGGGGTGGCTACACCTTC. Full variable domain (rest looked up from reference TRBV5-4 and TRBJ1-2): ETGVTQSPTHLIKTRGQQVTLRCSSQSGHNTVSWYQQALGQGPQFIFQYYREEENGRGNFPPRFSGLQFPNYSSELNVNALELDDSALYLCASSWDRGGYTFGSGTRLTVV.

This clone was seen at least ten times. This sequence joins TRBV27 and TRBJ2-1; 10 bases agree with TRBD2. The CDR3 contains 14 residues. The V gene's germline CDR1 is MNHEY and CDR2 SMNVEV (reference sequence). V gave up 9 bases and J gave up 4 bases; unmatched junction bases: 6. The DNA for the CDR3 is TGTGCCAGTGCAGCGGGGGGGTATTACAATGAGCAGTTCTTC. This translates into CASAAGGYYNEQFF.

This clone was detected ten times or more. The CDR3: CASSQVGSYEQYF. The CDR3 nucleotides are TGCGCCAGCAGCCAAGTCGGGTCCTACGAGCAGTACTTC. The chain joins TRBV4-1 to TRBJ2-7, with no clear D. The CDR3 extends over 13 amino acids. With 1 base removed from V and 1 base from J, the gap between germline ends came to 5 bases. In germline, CDR1 is MGHRA, CDR2 YSYEKL.

This clone was seen repeatedly, ten times or more. The chain carries TRBV7-2 and TRBJ1-1; no clear D gene. Germline V gene lookup returns CDR1 SGHTA and CDR2 FQGNSA. V lost 3 bases and J 0 bases, leaving 5 bases between the germline ends. The CDR3 runs 13 residues. This CDR3 is CASSFSVNTEAFF. The DNA for the CDR3 is TGTGCCAGCAGCTTTTCAGTGAACACTGAAGCTTTCTTT. Full variable domain (outside the CDR3, taken from reference TRBV7-2 and TRBJ1-1): GAGVSQSPSNKVTEKGKDVELRCDPISGHTALYWYRQSLGQGLEFLIYFQGNSAPDKSGLPSDRFSAERTGGSVSTLTIQRTQQEDSAVYLCASSFSVNTEAFFGQGTRLTVV.

This clone showed up many times. V is TRBV28 and J is TRBJ1-2; possibly TRBD1 for D (5 bases). V was shortened by 4 bases and J by 6 bases, with 18 bases between the two germline ends. This CDR3 contains 15 residues. CDR1 is MDHEN, CDR2 SYDVKM, per germline. Here the CDR3 reads CASSYWGEGSDGYTF. The CDR3 nucleotides read TGTGCCAGCAGTTACTGGGGGGAGGGCTCCGATGGCTACACCTTC.

This clone came up many times. This chain uses TRBV11-3 with TRBJ1-3, with D unresolved. Trimming shortened V by 0 bases and J by 0 bases, and 3 bases separated the two germline ends. Germline V gene sequence: CDR1 SGHNT, CDR2 YENEEA. The CDR3 has 14 residues. The CDR3 reads CASSLDYSGNTIYF. The CDR3 coding sequence is TGTGCCAGCAGCTTAGACTACTCTGGAAACACCATATATTTT.

This clone was seen many times. The V gene is TRBV6-1, the J gene TRBJ2-3, with 9 bases lining up with TRBD2. Unmatched junction bases numbered 0, after V lost 1 base and J lost 1 base. Per the germline V gene, CDR1 is MNHNS and CDR2 is SASEGT. This CDR3 has 15 residues. The CDR3 spells CASSEVAGGTDTQYF. DNA of the CDR3: TGTGCCAGCAGTGAAGTAGCGGGGGGCACAGATACGCAGTATTTT.

This clone occurred many times. This chain uses TRBV4-2 with TRBJ1-2, with unresolved D. The V end lost 7 bases, the J end lost 0 bases, and 9 bases lay between the germline ends. Germline CDR1 and CDR2: LGHNA and YNFKEQ. This CDR3 comprises 13 residues. The CDR3 spells CASTFTANYGYTF. The CDR3 region has the DNA TGTGCCAGCACGTTTACTGCTAACTATGGCTACACCTTC.

This clone was seen ten or more times. The chain employs TRBV27 and TRBJ1-6; D gene uncertain. The CDR3 is 14 amino acids. The germline CDR1 and CDR2 sequences are MNHEY and SMNVEV (reference sequence). Trimming removed 2 bases from V and 5 bases from J, with 7 bases in between. The CDR3 coding sequence is TGTGCCAGCAGTTTAGATGGCAATAATTCACCCCTCCACTTT. It translates to CASSLDGNNSPLHF.

Ten or more counts support this clone. The chain couples TRBV29-1 to TRBJ1-1; no firm D call. V was shortened by 5 bases and J by 3 bases, with 7 bases between the two germline ends. The CDR3 runs to 11 residues. The germline gives CDR1 SQVTM, CDR2 ANQGSEA. In nucleotides, the CDR3 is TGCAGCGTTCTGAGGGACACTGAAGCTTTCTTT. Translation: CSVLRDTEAFF.

This clone was counted at least ten times. This chain's CDR3 is CASSLLQGVGATNEKLFF. The CDR3 DNA is TGTGCCAGCAGCTTACTACAGGGGGTAGGAGCAACTAATGAAAAACTGTTTTTT. This chain joins TRBV5-6 and TRBJ1-4; TRBD1 matches at 8 bases. Trimming removed 2 bases from V and 0 bases from J; junction bases left unmatched: 9. Germline CDR1 SGHDT, CDR2 YYEEEE. CDR3 length: 18 amino acids.

There are a few counts of this clone. This may be a read error, as it is one base from a much larger clone. V usage is TRBV7-9 and J usage is TRBJ1-4, with TRBD1 as a possible D gene (6 bases). Germline V gene sequence: CDR1 SEHNR, CDR2 FQNEAQ (reference sequence). Trimming pared 7 bases from V and 6 bases from J, leaving 15 bases between. The CDR3 covers 14 residues. The CDR3 sequence: CASTETGVDEKLFF. CDR3 coding DNA: TGTGCCAGCACTGAGACAGGTGTGGATGAAAAACTGTTTTTT.

This clone was picked up many times. The chain carries TRBV9 and TRBJ2-7, with 7 nucleotides matching TRBD1. The trim removed 0 bases at V and 6 bases at J, leaving 9 bases unmatched. The CDR3 totals 15 residues. The germline CDR1 and CDR2 sequences are SGDLS and YYNGEE. In DNA, the CDR3 is TGTGCCAGCAGCGTAGAGGGGGCTATGGGGTCCGAGCAGTACTTC. Translation gives CASSVEGAMGSEQYF. Complete variable domain (other parts from reference TRBV9 and TRBJ2-7): DSGVTQTPKHLITATGQRVTLRCSPRSGDLSVYWYQQSLDQGLQFLIQYYNGEERAKGNILERFSAQQFPDLHSELNLSSLELGDSALYFCASSVEGAMGSEQYFGPGTRLTVT.

This clone has a count of ten or more. V usage is TRBV7-6 and J usage is TRBJ1-2, with 8 bases aligning to TRBD1. CDR3 length: 13 amino acids. With V trimmed by 4 bases and J by 6 bases, 4 bases remained unmatched. CDR1 and CDR2 from the germline V gene are SGHVS and FNYEAQ. The CDR3, as DNA: TGTGCCAGCAGCTACCCAGGGGGCGATGGCTACACCTTC. This translates into CASSYPGGDGYTF.

This clone was detected many times. The CDR3 reads CASSLRGRVPGYTF. Written as DNA, the CDR3 is TGTGCCAGCAGTTTACGAGGCAGGGTGCCTGGCTACACCTTC. V and J are TRBV28 and TRBJ1-2; D possibly corresponds to TRBD1 (5 bases). The CDR3 spans 14 residues. Germline V gives CDR1 MDHEN, CDR2 SYDVKM. Trimming removed 2 bases at V and 7 bases at J, with 14 bases between.

This clone was found many times. V is TRBV19 and J is TRBJ1-1, with a weak D call TRBD1 (5 bases). The CDR3 is made up of 14 amino acids. Deletions cut 1 base from V and 1 base from J, with 7 bases between. Germline CDR1 is LNHDA and CDR2 is SQIVND (reference sequence). This CDR3 reads CASSIGGRNTEAFF. CDR3 DNA sequence: TGTGCCAGTAGTATAGGGGGCAGGAACACTGAAGCTTTCTTT.